This passage covers 8 T cell receptor beta chains from one sample sequenced in a study of siplizumab effects on memory and regulatory T cells (dated by TCRdb to between 2019 and 2020). The library was generated by the immunoSEQ multiplex PCR assay. TCRdb mirrors the immuneACCESS table, restricted to in-frame sequences. Some clones are absent from its copies; in checked studies, under half trace to an unresolved V gene, and the reason for the others is unknown. This sample lists approximately 110,000 clones; about 91% were detected once. The ten top clones hold 0.65% to 0.9% of the sample. Sequenced material: Tregs sorted from blood. The origin of the receptors is a human donor in good health.

The chain is built from TRBV6-1 and TRBJ1-4; D ambiguous. The CDR3 sequence is 15 residues long. From germline, CDR1 is MNHNS and CDR2 SASEGT. V dropped 3 bases and J dropped 8 bases, with 16 bases sitting between them. CDR3 sequence: CASSDLGGRKEKLFF. CDR3 bases: TGTGCCAGCAGTGACCTAGGAGGAAGGAAAGAAAAACTGTTTTTT.

The chain has TRBV7-9 and TRBJ2-6; TRBD1 matches 8 bases. This CDR3 contains 17 residues. Germline CDR1 is SEHNR and CDR2 is FQNEAQ (reference sequence). The V segment lost 9 bases and the J segment 1 base; nucleotides outside the gene matches: 11. Here the CDR3 reads CARESGTGLSGANVLTF. Here the CDR3 DNA reads TGTGCCAGGGAATCCGGGACAGGACTATCTGGGGCCAACGTCCTGACTTTC.

V gene TRBV27 combines with J gene TRBJ1-1; tentatively, D is TRBD1 (5 bases). Germline V gene sequence: CDR1 MNHEY, CDR2 SMNVEV (reference sequence). This CDR3 comprises 13 residues. V was shortened by 6 bases and J by 5 bases, with 13 bases between the two germline ends. The CDR3 spells CASRLRVGTEAFF. CDR3 in DNA: TGTGCCAGCAGGCTCAGGGTTGGGACTGAAGCTTTCTTT.

J is TRBJ2-2 and V is TRBV4-2; weak D call: TRBD2 (5 bases). Germline V lookup: CDR1 LGHNA, CDR2 YNFKEQ. CDR3 length: 17 amino acids. V shed 3 bases and J shed 6 bases, with 20 bases lying between them. The CDR3 DNA sequence: TGTGCCAGCAGCCAGGGAGTTCTCTCTGGGGTTGCCGGGGAGCTGTTTTTT. Its translation is CASSQGVLSGVAGELFF.

This rearrangement joins TRBV19 to TRBJ2-5; no clear D gene. Trimming cost V 7 bases and J 1 base, with 13 bases left between them. Germline CDR1 reads LNHDA; CDR2 reads SQIVND (reference sequence). CDR3 length: 14 amino acids. Written as DNA, the CDR3 is TGTGCCAGTAAGGAACGGGCCCCCCAAGAGACCCAGTACTTC. Protein sequence: CASKERAPQETQYF.

CDR3 loop: CASSLGASGGPYEQYF. Written as DNA, the CDR3 is TGCGCCAGCAGCTTGGGGGCTAGCGGGGGGCCCTACGAGCAGTACTTC. This chain uses TRBV5-1 with TRBJ2-7, with 11 bases matching TRBD2. Looked up from germline, CDR1 is SGHRS and CDR2 is YFSETQ. Trimming removed 0 bases from V and 2 bases from J; junction bases left unmatched: 4. The CDR3 is made up of 16 amino acids.

This chain joins TRBV6-6 and TRBJ1-1, with TRBD1 identical over 10 bases. Trimming removed 6 bases from V and 5 bases from J; junction bases left unmatched: 9. CDR3 length equals 15 residues. Germline loops: CDR1 MNHNY, CDR2 SVGAGI (reference sequence). CDR3 residues: CASSTRDRGGTEAFF. CDR3 nucleotide sequence: TGTGCCAGCAGCACCCGGGACAGGGGAGGGACTGAAGCTTTCTTT.

This chain joins TRBV7-6 and TRBJ1-1; a weak D match, TRBD1 (6 bases). Germline V lookup: CDR1 SGHVS, CDR2 FNYEAQ. Trimming stripped 3 bases from V and 3 bases from J, with 8 bases between. The CDR3 covers 13 residues. CDR3 bases: TGTGCCAGCAGCTTTCGACAGGACACTGAAGCTTTCTTT. This encodes CASSFRQDTEAFF.